In its sample, the clone carrying this T cell receptor beta chain was seen many times. The target antigen is unknown. V dropped 1 base and J dropped 3 bases, with 14 bases sitting between them. The CDR3 length is 16 residues. CDR1 and CDR2 from the germline V gene are SGHAT and FQNNGV. The sample originates from a study of human T cells and chemical hapten exposure. Overall study results and limits: With DPC sensitization, TCRs exceeding 1 in 1000 frequency showed no change.

Via MiXCR, TCRdb re-called the RACE reads, giving one row per CDR3 protein. The table lists about 300,000 distinct CDR3 sequences, about 5.4% of them singletons. Described time point: pre-sensitization, week 0. As for treatment: therapeutic diphenylcyclopropenone sensitization with weekly scalp DPC. Blood collection happened ahead of applying each patch test. Total RNA was isolated from unfractionated whole blood. V is TRBV11-2 and J is TRBJ2-3; D is tentatively TRBD1 or TRBD2 (6 bases each). This sequence was found in a woman between 18 and 29 years old with alopecia areata. Some clones in this sample may be carry-over from other donors' samples. The source was whole blood, collected in connection with sensitization to the hapten diphenylcyclopropenone (DPC). Here the CDR3 DNA reads TGTGCCAGCAGCTTAGGGAGGGGGATTGGTACAGATACGCAGTATTTT. Translation gives CASSLGRGIGTDTQYF.